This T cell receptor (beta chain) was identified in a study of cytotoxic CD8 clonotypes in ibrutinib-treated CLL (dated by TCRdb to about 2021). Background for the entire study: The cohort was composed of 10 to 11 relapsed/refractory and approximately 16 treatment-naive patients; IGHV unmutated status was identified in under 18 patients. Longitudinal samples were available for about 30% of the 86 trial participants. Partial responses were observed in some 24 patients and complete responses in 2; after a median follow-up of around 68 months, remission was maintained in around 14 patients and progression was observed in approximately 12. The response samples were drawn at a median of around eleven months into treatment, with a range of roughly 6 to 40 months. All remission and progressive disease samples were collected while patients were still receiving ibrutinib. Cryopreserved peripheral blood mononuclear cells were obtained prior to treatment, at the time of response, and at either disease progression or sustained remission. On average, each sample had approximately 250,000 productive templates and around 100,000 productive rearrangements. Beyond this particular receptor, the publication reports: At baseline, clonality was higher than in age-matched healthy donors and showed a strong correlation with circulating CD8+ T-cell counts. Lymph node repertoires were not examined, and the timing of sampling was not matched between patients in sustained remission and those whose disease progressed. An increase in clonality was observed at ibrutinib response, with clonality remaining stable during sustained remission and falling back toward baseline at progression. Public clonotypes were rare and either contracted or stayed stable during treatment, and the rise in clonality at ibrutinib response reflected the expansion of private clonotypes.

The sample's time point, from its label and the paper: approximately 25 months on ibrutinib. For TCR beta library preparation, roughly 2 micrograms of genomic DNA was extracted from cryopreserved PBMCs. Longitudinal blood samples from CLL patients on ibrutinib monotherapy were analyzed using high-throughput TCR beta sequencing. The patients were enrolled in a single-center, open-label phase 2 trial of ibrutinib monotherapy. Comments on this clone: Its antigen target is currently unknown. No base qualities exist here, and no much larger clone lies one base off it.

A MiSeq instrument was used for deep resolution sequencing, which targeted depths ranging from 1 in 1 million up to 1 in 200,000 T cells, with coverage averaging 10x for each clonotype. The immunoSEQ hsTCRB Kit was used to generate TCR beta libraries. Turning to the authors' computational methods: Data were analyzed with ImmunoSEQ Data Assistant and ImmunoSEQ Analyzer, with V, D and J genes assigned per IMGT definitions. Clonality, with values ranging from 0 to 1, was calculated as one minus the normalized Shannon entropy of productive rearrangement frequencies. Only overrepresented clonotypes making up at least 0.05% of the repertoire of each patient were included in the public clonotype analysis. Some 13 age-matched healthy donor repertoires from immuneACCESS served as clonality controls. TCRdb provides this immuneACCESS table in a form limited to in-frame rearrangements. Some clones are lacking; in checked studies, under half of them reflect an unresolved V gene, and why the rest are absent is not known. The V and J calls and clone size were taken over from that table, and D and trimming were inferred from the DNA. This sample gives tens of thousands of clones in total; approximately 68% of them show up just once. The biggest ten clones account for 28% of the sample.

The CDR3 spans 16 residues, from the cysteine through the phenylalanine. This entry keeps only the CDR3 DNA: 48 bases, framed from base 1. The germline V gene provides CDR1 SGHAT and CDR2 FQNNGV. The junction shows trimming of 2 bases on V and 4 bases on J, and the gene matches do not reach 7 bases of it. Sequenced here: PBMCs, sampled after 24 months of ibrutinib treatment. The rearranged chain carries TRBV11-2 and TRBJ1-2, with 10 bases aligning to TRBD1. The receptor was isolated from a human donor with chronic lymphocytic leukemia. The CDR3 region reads CASSLRTGGRSYGYTF. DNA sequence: TGTGCCAGCAGCTTAAGGACAGGGGGTCGGAGCTATGGCTACACCTTC.